The clone carrying this T cell receptor (beta chain) was recorded a few times. Data came from immunoSEQ multiplex PCR; TCRdb stores just in-frame clones and leaves some out. This table holds about 260,000 clones, about 85% found once. V lost 0 bases to trimming and J lost 5 bases; unmatched junction nucleotides: 5. This CDR3 has 15 amino acids. Germline-derived CDR1 and CDR2 are SGHRS and YFSETQ. The sample comes from a study of blood T cell repertoires in COVID-19. Sequenced: peripheral blood. This sequence joins TRBV5-1 and TRBJ1-5, with 7 bases identical to TRBD1. The sequence derives from a man aged 60 to 75 who had recovered from COVID-19. The CDR3 reads CASSLGQGYDQPQHF. CDR3 DNA sequence: TGCGCCAGCAGCTTGGGACAGGGTTACGATCAGCCCCAGCATTTT.